The clone carrying this T cell receptor (beta chain) has just a few counts. Recovery among Cohort 3 donors was established by two negative PCRs, clearance, or symptom resolution. The data belong to a study of blood T cell repertoires in COVID-19. On the study more broadly: Sources were T cells, B-cell-depleted T cells, or PBMCs; the material itself was cDNA or gDNA.

Per the original data handling: Amplified reference gene primers provided the basis for estimating nucleated cell counts. Sequencing was performed with immunoSEQ multiplex PCR; in TCRdb, only in-frame clones are kept and a portion is missing. From that table come the V and J calls and clone size; the DNA was used to work out D and trimming. Among some 530,000 clones listed, 80% to 90% were seen once. CDR3 length: 13 amino acids. The V gene's germline CDR1 is SQVTM and CDR2 ANQGSEA. The junction had 5 bases not matched to a gene; V was cut back by 7 bases and J by 0 bases. The chain links TRBV29-1 to TRBJ1-1, with 7 bases fitting TRBD1. This clonotype was obtained from a woman aged 55-69 years who had recovered from COVID-19. Material: PBMCs or T cells enriched from blood (not recorded which). DNA for the CDR3: TGCAGCGCTCGACAGGGCCTGAACACTGAAGCTTTCTTT. Translation gives CSARQGLNTEAFF.